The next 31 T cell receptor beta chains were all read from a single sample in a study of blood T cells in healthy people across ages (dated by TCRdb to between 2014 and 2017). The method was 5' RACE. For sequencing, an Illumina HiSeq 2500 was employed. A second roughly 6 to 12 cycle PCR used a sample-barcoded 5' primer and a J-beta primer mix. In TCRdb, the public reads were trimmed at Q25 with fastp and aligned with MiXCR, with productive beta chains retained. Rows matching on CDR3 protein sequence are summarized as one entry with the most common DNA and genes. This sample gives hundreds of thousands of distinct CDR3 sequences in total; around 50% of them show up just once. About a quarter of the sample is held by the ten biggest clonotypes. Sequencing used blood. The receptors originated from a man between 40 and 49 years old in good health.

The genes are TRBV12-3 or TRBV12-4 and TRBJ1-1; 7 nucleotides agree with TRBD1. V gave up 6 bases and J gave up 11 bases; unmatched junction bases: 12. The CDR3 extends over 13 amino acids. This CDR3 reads CASSGQAIERAFF. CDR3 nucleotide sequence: TGTGCCAGCAGCGGACAGGCGATAGAGCGGGCTTTCTTT.

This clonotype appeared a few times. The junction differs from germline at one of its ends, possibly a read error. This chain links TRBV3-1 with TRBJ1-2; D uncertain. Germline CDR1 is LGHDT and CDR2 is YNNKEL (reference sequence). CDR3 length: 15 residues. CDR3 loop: CASSQGSGWNYGYTF. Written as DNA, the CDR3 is TGCGCCAGCAGCCAAGGGTCAGGTTGGAACTATGGCTACACCTTC.

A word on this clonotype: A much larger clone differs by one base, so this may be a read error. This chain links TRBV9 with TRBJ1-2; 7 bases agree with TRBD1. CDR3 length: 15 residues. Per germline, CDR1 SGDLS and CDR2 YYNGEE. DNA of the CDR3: TGTGCCAGCAGCAGACCGACAGGGAGTAACTATGGCAACACCTTC. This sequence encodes CASSRPTGSNYGNTF.

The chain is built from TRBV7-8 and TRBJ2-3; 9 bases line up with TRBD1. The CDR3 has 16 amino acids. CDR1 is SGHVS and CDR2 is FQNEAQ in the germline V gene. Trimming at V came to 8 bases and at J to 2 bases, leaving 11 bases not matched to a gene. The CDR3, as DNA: TGTGCCAGCGGGTCTAGAGGACAGGGGTTCACAGATACGCAGTATTTT. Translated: CASGSRGQGFTDTQYF.

The CDR3 bases are TGCGCCAGCAGCGACGGATTTGCTAGGGGGGGCACAGATACGCAGTATTTT. Translating gives CASSDGFARGGTDTQYF. The chain joins TRBV4-3 to TRBJ2-3; the D gene could be TRBD1 or TRBD2 (6 bases each). The CDR3 is 17 amino acids. CDR1 is LGHNA and CDR2 is YSLEER in the germline V gene. With 5 bases removed from V and 1 base from J, the gap between germline ends came to 19 bases.

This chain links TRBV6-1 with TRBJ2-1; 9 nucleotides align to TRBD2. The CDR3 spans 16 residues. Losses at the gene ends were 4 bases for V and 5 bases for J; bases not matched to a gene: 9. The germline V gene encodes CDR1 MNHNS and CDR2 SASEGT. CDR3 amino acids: CASSGLAGRGHNEQFF. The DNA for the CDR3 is TGTGCCAGCAGTGGGCTAGCGGGGAGGGGGCACAATGAGCAGTTCTTC.

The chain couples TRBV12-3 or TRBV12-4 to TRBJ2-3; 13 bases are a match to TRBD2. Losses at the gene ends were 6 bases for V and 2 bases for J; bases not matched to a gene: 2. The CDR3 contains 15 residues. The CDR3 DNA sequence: TGTGCCAGCAGGGGACTAGCGGGGTTCACAGATACGCAGTATTTT. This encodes CASRGLAGFTDTQYF.

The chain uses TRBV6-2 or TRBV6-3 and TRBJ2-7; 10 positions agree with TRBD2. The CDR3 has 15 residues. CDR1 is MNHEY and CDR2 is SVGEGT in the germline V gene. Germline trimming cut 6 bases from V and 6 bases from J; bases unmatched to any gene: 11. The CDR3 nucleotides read TGTGCCAGCAGGGAGAGCGGGGGGGCTTCGGGCGAGCAGTACTTC. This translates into CASRESGGASGEQYF.

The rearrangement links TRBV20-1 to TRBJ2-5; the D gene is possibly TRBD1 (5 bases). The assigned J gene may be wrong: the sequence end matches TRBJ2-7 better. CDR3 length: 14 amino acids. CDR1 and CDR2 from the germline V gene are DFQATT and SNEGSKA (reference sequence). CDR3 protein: CSAGKQDFPYEQYF. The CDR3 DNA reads TGCAGTGCTGGTAAACAGGATTTCCCCTACGAGCAGTACTTC.

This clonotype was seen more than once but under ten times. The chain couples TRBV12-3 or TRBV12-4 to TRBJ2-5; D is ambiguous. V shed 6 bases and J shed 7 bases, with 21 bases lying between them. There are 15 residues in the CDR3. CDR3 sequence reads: CASRNDGDSRVTQYF. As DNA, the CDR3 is TGTGCCAGCAGAAACGACGGAGACTCAAGAGTGACCCAGTACTTC.

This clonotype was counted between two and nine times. CDR3 sequence: CASRETGDHPAETQYF. The CDR3 DNA follows: TGTGCCAGCAGGGAGACAGGGGATCATCCGGCAGAGACCCAGTACTTC. The chain combines TRBV7-2 with TRBJ2-5; the match to TRBD1 covers 8 bases. This CDR3 has 16 residues. V shed 6 bases and J 4 bases; nucleotides not matched to a gene: 13. Germline assignment: CDR1 SGHTA and CDR2 FQGNSA.

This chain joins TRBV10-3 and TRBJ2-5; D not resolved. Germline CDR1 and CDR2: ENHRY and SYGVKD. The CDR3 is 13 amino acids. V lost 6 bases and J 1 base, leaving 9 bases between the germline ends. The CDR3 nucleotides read TGTGCCATCAGCCTACTAATCCAAGAGACCCAGTACTTC. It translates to CAISLLIQETQYF.

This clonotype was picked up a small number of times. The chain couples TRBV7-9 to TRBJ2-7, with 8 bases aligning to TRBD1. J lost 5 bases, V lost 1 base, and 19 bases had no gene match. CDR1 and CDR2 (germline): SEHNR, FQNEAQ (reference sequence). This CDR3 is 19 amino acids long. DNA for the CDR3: TGTGCCAGCAGCTTAGTCGGACAGGGATCATCTCTTCAGTTGCACGAGCAGTACTTC. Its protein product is CASSLVGQGSSLQLHEQYF. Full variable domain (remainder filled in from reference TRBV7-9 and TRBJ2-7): DTGVSQNPRHKITKRGQNVTFRCDPISEHNRLYWYRQTLGQGPEFLTYFQNEAQLEKSRLLSDRFSAERPKGSFSTLEIQRTEQGDSAMYLCASSLVGQGSSLQLHEQYFGPGTRLTVT.

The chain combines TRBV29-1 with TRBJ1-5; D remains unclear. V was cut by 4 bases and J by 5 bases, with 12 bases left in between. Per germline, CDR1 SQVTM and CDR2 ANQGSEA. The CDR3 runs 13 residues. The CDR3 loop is CSVARNADQPQHF. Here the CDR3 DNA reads TGCAGCGTTGCCCGGAATGCGGATCAGCCCCAGCATTTT.

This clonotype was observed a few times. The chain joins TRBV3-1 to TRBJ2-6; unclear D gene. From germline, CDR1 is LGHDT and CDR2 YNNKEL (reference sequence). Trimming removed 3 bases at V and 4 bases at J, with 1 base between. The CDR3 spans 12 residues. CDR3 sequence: CASSQGANVLTF. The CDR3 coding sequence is TGTGCCAGCAGCCAGGGGGCCAACGTCCTGACTTTC.

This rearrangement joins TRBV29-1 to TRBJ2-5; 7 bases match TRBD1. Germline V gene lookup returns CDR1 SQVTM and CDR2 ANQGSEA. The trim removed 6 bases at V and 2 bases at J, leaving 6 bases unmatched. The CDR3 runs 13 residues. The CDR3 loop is CSVRPGQQETQYF. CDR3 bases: TGCAGCGTAAGACCGGGACAGCAAGAGACCCAGTACTTC.

The CDR3, as DNA: TGTGCCAGCAGTGAATCTGGGACAGGGAAACAGAAGGAGTACTTC. Its translation is CASSESGTGKQKEYF. This rearrangement joins TRBV6-1 to TRBJ2-4; 9 nucleotides agree with TRBD1. The germline CDR1 and CDR2 sequences are MNHNS and SASEGT. V lost 2 bases to trimming and J lost 14 bases; unmatched junction nucleotides: 13. This CDR3 is built from 15 residues.

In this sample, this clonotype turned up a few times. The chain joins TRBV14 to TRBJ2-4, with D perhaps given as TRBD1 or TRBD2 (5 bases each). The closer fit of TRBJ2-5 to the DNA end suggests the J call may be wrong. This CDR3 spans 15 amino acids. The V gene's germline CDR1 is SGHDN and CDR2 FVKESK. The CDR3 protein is CASSQGLIGGETQYF. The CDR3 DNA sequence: TGTGCCAGCAGCCAAGGGTTGATTGGGGGAGAGACCCAGTACTTC.

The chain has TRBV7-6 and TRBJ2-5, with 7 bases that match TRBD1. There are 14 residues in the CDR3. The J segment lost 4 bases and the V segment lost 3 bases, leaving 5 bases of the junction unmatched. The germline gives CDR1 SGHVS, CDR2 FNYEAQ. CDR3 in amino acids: CASSFPGQAETQYF. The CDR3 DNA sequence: TGTGCCAGCAGCTTCCCCGGACAGGCAGAGACCCAGTACTTC.

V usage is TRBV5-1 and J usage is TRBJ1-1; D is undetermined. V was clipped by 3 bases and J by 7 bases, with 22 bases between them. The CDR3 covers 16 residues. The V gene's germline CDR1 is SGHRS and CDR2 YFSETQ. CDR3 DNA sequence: TGCGCCAGCAGCTCGGGTGGCAGTGTCCTGGAGGATGAAGCTTTCTTT. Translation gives CASSSGGSVLEDEAFF.

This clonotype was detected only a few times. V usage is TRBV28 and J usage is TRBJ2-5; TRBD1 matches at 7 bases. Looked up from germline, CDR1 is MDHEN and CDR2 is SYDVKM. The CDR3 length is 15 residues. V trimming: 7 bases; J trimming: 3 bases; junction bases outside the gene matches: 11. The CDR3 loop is CASTPDRVSEETQYF. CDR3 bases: TGTGCCAGCACCCCAGACAGGGTATCAGAAGAGACCCAGTACTTC.

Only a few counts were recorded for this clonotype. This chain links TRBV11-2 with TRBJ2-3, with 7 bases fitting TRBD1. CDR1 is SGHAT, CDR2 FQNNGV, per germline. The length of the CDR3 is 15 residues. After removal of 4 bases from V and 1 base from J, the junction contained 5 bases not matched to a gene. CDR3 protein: CASSSRGQGTDTQYF. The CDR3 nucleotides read TGTGCCAGCAGCTCACGAGGACAGGGCACAGATACGCAGTATTTT.

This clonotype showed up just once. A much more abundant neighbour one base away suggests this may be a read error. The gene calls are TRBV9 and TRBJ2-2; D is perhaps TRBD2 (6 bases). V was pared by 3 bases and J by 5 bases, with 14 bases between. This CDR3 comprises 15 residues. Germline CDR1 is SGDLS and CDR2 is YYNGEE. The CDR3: CASSAGVLPTGELFF. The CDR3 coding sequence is TGTGCCAGCAGCGCGGGGGTCCTCCCTACCGGGGAGCTGTTTTTT.

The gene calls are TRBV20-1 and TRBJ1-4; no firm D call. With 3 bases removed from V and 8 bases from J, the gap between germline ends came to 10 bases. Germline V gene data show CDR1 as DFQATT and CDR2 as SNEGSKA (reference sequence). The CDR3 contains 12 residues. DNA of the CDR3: TGCAGTGCTAGGGCCTCTGGGGAAAAACTGTTTTTT. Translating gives CSARASGEKLFF.

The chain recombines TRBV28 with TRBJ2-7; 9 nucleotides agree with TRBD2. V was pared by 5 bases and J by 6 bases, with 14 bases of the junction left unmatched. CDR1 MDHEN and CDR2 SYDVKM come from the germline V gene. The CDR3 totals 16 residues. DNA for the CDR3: TGTGCCAGCAGTCCGTTGACTAGCGGAACTTTATTCGAGCAGTACTTC. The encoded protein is CASSPLTSGTLFEQYF.

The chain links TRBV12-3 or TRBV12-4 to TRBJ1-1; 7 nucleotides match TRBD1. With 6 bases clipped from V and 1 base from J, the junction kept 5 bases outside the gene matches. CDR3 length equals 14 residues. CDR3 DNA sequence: TGTGCCAGCAGCGGCGGACAGGCGAACACTGAAGCTTTCTTT. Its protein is CASSGGQANTEAFF.

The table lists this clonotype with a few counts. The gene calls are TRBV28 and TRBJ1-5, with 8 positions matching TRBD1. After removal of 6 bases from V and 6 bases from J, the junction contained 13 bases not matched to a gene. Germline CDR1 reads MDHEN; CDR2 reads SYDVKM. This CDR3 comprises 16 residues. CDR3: CASSPHDAGGVQPQHF. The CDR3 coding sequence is TGTGCCAGCAGCCCCCACGATGCAGGGGGCGTTCAGCCCCAGCATTTT.

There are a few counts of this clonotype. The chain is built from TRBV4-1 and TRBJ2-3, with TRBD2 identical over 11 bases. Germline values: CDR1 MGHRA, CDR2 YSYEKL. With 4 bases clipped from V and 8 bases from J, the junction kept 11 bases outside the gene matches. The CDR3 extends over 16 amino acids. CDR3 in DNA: TGCGCCAGCAGCCGGATGACTAGCGGGGAACCTTTTACGCAGTATTTT. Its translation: CASSRMTSGEPFTQYF.

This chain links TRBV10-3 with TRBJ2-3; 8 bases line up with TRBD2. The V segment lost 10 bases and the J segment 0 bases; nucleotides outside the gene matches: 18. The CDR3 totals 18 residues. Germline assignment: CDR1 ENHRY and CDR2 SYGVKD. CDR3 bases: TGTGCCACCGACCAGAGTGCCCTCTCTAGCGGGAGCACAGATACGCAGTATTTT. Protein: CATDQSALSSGSTDTQYF.

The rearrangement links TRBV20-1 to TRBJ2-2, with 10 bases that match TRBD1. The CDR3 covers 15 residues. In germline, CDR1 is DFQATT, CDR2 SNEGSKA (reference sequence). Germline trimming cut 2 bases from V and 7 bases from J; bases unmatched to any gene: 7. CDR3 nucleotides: TGCAGTGCTAGACCGACAGGGGGCCTGAACGGGGAGCTGTTTTTT. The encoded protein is CSARPTGGLNGELFF.

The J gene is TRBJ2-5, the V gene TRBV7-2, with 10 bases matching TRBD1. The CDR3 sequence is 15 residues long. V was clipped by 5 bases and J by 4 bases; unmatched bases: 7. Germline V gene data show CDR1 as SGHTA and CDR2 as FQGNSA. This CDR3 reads CASSVAGTGAETQYF. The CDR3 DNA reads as TGTGCCAGCAGCGTCGCCGGGACAGGGGCAGAGACCCAGTACTTC.